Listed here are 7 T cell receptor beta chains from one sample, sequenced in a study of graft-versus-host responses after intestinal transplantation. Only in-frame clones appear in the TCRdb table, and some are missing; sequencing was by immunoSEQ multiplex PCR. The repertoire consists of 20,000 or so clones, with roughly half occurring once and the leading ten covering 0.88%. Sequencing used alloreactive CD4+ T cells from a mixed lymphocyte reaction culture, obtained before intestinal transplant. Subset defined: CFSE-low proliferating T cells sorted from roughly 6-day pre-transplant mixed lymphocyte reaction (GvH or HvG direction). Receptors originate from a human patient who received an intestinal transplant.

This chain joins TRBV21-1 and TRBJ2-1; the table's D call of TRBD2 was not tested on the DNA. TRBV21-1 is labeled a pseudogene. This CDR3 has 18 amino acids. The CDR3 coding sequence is TGTGCCAGCAGCGGTCAATTAATTTTGGGGGGATTTTACAATGAGCAGTTCTTC. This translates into CASSGQLILGGFYNEQFF.

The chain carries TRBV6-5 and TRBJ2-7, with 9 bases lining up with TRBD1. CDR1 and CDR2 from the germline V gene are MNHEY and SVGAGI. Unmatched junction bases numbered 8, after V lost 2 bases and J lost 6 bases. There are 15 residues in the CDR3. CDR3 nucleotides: TGTGCCAGCAGTTACGGGACAGGGCCTTGGACCGAGCAGTACTTC. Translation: CASSYGTGPWTEQYF.

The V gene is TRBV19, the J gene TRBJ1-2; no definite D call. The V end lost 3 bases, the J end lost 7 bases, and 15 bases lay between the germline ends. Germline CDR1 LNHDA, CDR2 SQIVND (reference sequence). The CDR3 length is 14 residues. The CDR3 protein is CASSISSLPSGYTF. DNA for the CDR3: TGTGCCAGTAGTATTAGCAGCCTCCCTAGTGGCTACACCTTC.

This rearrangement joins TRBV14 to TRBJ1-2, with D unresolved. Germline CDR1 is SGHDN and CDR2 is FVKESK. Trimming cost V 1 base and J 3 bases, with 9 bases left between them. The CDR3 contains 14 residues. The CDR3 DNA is TGTGCCAGCAGCCAAGGGGCCGGATACTATGGCTACACCTTC. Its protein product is CASSQGAGYYGYTF.

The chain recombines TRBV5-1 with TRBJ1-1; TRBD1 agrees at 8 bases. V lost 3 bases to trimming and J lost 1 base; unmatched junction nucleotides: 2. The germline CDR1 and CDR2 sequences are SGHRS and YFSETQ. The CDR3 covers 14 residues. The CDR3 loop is CASSWTGTNTEAFF. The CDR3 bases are TGCGCCAGCAGCTGGACAGGGACGAACACTGAAGCTTTCTTT.

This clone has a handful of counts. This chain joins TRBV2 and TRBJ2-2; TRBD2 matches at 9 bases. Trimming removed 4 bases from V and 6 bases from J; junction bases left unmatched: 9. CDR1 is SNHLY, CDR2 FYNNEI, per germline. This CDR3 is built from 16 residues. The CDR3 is CASSASSRGGAGELFF. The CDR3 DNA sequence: TGTGCCAGCAGTGCCAGTTCGCGGGGGGGGGCCGGGGAGCTGTTTTTT.

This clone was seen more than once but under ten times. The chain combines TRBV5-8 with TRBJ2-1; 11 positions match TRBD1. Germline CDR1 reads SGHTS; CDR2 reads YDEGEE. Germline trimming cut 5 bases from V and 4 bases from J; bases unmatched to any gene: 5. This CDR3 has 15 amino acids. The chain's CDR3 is CASSRGTGGYNEQFF. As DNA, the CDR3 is TGTGCCAGCAGTAGGGGGACAGGGGGATACAATGAGCAGTTCTTC.